What follows are 7 T cell receptor beta chains derived from one specimen sequenced in a study of blood T cell repertoires in COVID-19. This table comes from immunoSEQ multiplex PCR, and its TCRdb copy is limited to in-frame clones, with some not included. Of just under 60,000 clones listed, roughly 80% are singletons. Material: peripheral blood. These receptors were collected from a man of 80 years or more with acute or convalescent COVID-19.

The gene calls are TRBV16 and TRBJ1-1, with 8 bases that match TRBD1. The V segment lost 2 bases and the J segment 6 bases; nucleotides outside the gene matches: 8. This CDR3 region has 15 residues. Germline V lookup: CDR1 KGHSY, CDR2 FQNENV. The CDR3 is CASSQEGQVRPEAFF. CDR3 nucleotides: TGTGCCAGCAGCCAAGAGGGACAGGTTAGGCCTGAAGCTTTCTTT.

The table lists this clone with a few counts. The rearrangement joins TRBV5-6 to TRBJ1-5; a weak D match, TRBD1 (5 bases). Trimming shortened V by 0 bases and J by 5 bases, and 12 bases separated the two germline ends. In germline, CDR1 is SGHDT, CDR2 YYEEEE. The CDR3 length is 15 residues. CDR3 protein: CASSLGGGRYQPQHF. The CDR3 DNA sequence: TGTGCCAGCAGCTTGGGCGGGGGTCGTTATCAGCCCCAGCATTTT. Full variable domain (rest looked up from reference TRBV5-6 and TRBJ1-5): DAGVTQSPTHLIKTRGQQVTLRCSPKSGHDTVSWYQQALGQGPQFIFQYYEEEERQRGNFPDRFSGHQFPNYSSELNVNALLLGDSALYLCASSLGGGRYQPQHFGDGTRLSIL.

This chain uses TRBV5-6 with TRBJ2-3; the match to TRBD2 covers 8 bases. Germline V CDR1 and CDR2: SGHDT, YYEEEE. Trimming removed 8 bases from V and 0 bases from J; junction bases left unmatched: 5. The CDR3 consists of 14 residues. The CDR3 DNA reads as TGTGCCAGTCTAATAGCGGGGAGCACAGATACGCAGTATTTT. As protein: CASLIAGSTDTQYF. Full variable domain (rest looked up from reference TRBV5-6 and TRBJ2-3): DAGVTQSPTHLIKTRGQQVTLRCSPKSGHDTVSWYQQALGQGPQFIFQYYEEEERQRGNFPDRFSGHQFPNYSSELNVNALLLGDSALYLCASLIAGSTDTQYFGPGTRLTVL.

The chain employs TRBV19 and TRBJ1-5; the match to TRBD1 covers 7 bases. Per germline, CDR1 LNHDA and CDR2 SQIVND (reference sequence). The length of the CDR3 is 14 residues. J was trimmed by 5 bases and V by 2 bases; bases with no gene match: 3. CDR3 in amino acids: CASSIWTGDQPQHF. The CDR3 DNA follows: TGTGCCAGTAGTATATGGACAGGAGATCAGCCCCAGCATTTT.

CDR3 region: CASSLRTQRNTGELFF. The CDR3 nucleotides read TGCGCCAGCAGCTTGCGGACTCAACGGAACACCGGGGAGCTGTTTTTT. This chain connects TRBV5-1 to TRBJ2-2, with D perhaps TRBD2 (5 bases). There are 16 residues in the CDR3. V dropped 1 base and J dropped 1 base, with 11 bases sitting between them. The germline V gene has CDR1 SGHRS and CDR2 YFSETQ.

This clone ranks as medium-sized. The CDR3 loop is CASSLQGSHEQYF. The CDR3 bases are TGTGCCAGCAGCTTACAGGGATCGCACGAGCAGTACTTC. The chain carries TRBV11-1 and TRBJ2-7; a weak D match, TRBD1 (5 bases). V dropped 2 bases and J dropped 5 bases, with 10 bases sitting between them. In germline, CDR1 is SGHAT, CDR2 FQDESV (reference sequence). This CDR3 region has 13 residues.

The V gene is TRBV11-3, the J gene TRBJ2-3, with 9 nucleotides matching TRBD2. The germline CDR1 and CDR2 sequences are SGHNT and YENEEA. Trimming removed 5 bases from V and 5 bases from J; junction bases left unmatched: 17. The CDR3 runs to 18 residues. CDR3 in DNA: TGTGCCAGCAGCCTTACACTCTGGCAGCGGGAGGACGGAGATACGCAGTATTTT. Amino acids: CASSLTLWQREDGDTQYF.